A single sample is the source of the 29 T cell receptor beta chains below, sequenced in a study of T cell responses to AZD1222 COVID-19 vaccine. The protocol was immunoSEQ multiplex PCR, while the TCRdb copy is restricted to in-frame clones and leaves out a portion. The data hold some 120,000 clones, with roughly nine tenths observed a single time. The sample consisted of peripheral blood, taken on day 0 of AZD1222 vaccination. These receptors all stem from an adult in good health.

The V gene is TRBV11-2, the J gene TRBJ2-7; a possible D gene is TRBD2 (5 bases). V was cut by 1 base and J by 3 bases, with 10 bases left in between. CDR1 and CDR2 (germline): SGHAT, FQNNGV. This CDR3 has 14 residues. The CDR3 reads CASSLGFGVYEQYF. CDR3 coding DNA: TGTGCCAGCAGCTTAGGGTTCGGGGTCTACGAGCAGTACTTC.

The chain employs TRBV28 and TRBJ1-5, with D possibly TRBD1 on 5 matching bases. The V end lost 2 bases, the J end lost 2 bases, and 13 bases lay between the germline ends. The CDR3 has 16 residues. The germline CDR1 and CDR2 sequences are MDHEN and SYDVKM. The CDR3 bases are TGTGCCAGCAGTTTACCCAGGGTTTATGGCAATCAGCCCCAGCATTTT. Amino acid sequence: CASSLPRVYGNQPQHF.

The chain employs TRBV5-4 and TRBJ1-2, with 7 nucleotides matching TRBD1. Unmatched junction bases numbered 8, after V lost 5 bases and J lost 7 bases. Germline loops: CDR1 SGHNT, CDR2 YYREEE (reference sequence). CDR3 length: 13 amino acids. Written as DNA, the CDR3 is TGTGCCAGCAGATTCGGGACAGCCGGTGGCTACACCTTC. Its protein is CASRFGTAGGYTF.

This sequence joins TRBV29-1 and TRBJ2-7, with D perhaps matching TRBD1 (5 bases). CDR1 and CDR2 (germline): SQVTM, ANQGSEA. This CDR3 comprises 11 residues. The V and J ends lost 5 bases and 5 bases respectively, with 10 bases between them. The CDR3 nucleotides read TGCAGCGTTTTTCTCAGGGACGAGCAGTACTTC. This encodes CSVFLRDEQYF.

This clone was seen only once. This chain connects TRBV5-6 to TRBJ2-1; 8 positions match TRBD1. Germline V gene data show CDR1 as SGHDT and CDR2 as YYEEEE. The V and J ends lost 6 bases and 8 bases, in that order; junction bases with no gene match: 10. The CDR3 runs 14 residues. The CDR3 DNA is TGTGCCAGCATCATACAGGGGGGTACCTATGAGCAGTTCTTC. Protein: CASIIQGGTYEQFF.

J is TRBJ1-5 and V is TRBV3-1 (or the pseudogene TRBV3-2); the D gene is possibly TRBD1 (6 bases). Looked up from germline, CDR1 is LGHDT and CDR2 is YNNKEL (reference sequence). V lost 4 bases and J lost 0, with 16 bases in between. The length of the CDR3 is 17 residues. The DNA of the CDR3 is TGTGCCAGCAGCCCAGGGACACTCGGTAGTAGCAATCAGCCCCAGCATTTT. Translating gives CASSPGTLGSSNQPQHF.

The chain is built from TRBV30 and TRBJ1-2, with 7 bases fitting TRBD1. Trimming at V came to 6 bases and at J to 2 bases, leaving 9 bases not matched to a gene. The V gene's germline CDR1 is GTSNPN and CDR2 SVGIG (reference sequence). This CDR3 spans 14 amino acids. The CDR3 sequence is CACPDRAGNYGYTF. The CDR3 coding sequence is TGTGCCTGCCCCGACAGGGCTGGGAACTATGGCTACACCTTC.

The chain couples TRBV19 to TRBJ1-6; 8 positions match TRBD1. V gave up 7 bases and J gave up 7 bases; unmatched junction bases: 9. The germline CDR1 and CDR2 sequences are LNHDA and SQIVND (reference sequence). The CDR3 loop spans 15 amino acids. CDR3 region: CASTPDRVGNSPLHF. The CDR3 DNA sequence: TGTGCCAGTACCCCGGACAGGGTGGGAAATTCACCCCTCCACTTT.

V is TRBV7-9 and J is TRBJ2-7; a possible D gene is TRBD1 (5 bases). Germline assignment: CDR1 SEHNR and CDR2 FQNEAQ (reference sequence). The V end was cut by 5 bases, the J end by 2 bases, with 13 bases between. CDR3 length equals 14 residues. The CDR3: CASSLTDGPYEQYF. The CDR3 DNA follows: TGTGCCAGCAGCCTGACAGACGGTCCCTACGAGCAGTACTTC.

V is TRBV5-1 and J is TRBJ2-3, with D uncertain. Trimming cost V 10 bases and J 3 bases, with 6 bases left between them. The germline CDR1 and CDR2 sequences are SGHRS and YFSETQ. The CDR3 spans 10 residues. DNA of the CDR3: TGCGCCGCCCTGACAGATACGCAGTATTTT. This encodes CAALTDTQYF.

J is TRBJ2-2 and V is TRBV18, with 8 bases lining up with TRBD1. After removal of 0 bases from V and 5 bases from J, the junction contained 8 bases not matched to a gene. CDR3 length: 17 residues. The V gene's germline CDR1 is KGHSH and CDR2 LQKENI. CDR3 region: CASSPPGQGGITGELFF. In DNA form, the CDR3 reads TGTGCCAGCTCACCACCCGGACAGGGTGGGATAACCGGGGAGCTGTTTTTT.

This chain connects TRBV20-1 to TRBJ2-3; 11 bases fit TRBD2. The CDR3 covers 16 residues. V shed 3 bases, J shed 4 bases, and the junction held 9 bases outside the gene matches. The germline gives CDR1 DFQATT, CDR2 SNEGSKA (reference sequence). DNA of the CDR3: TGCAGTGCTAGTTTCGCTAGCGGGAGGAGGTCAGATACGCAGTATTTT. Amino acids: CSASFASGRRSDTQYF.

The chain couples TRBV18 to TRBJ2-5; D is unresolved. This CDR3 comprises 14 residues. V shed 3 bases and J shed 0 bases, with 8 bases lying between them. CDR1 is KGHSH and CDR2 is LQKENI in the germline V gene. CDR3 sequence: CASSPPWYQETQYF. CDR3 coding DNA: TGTGCCAGCTCACCCCCCTGGTACCAAGAGACCCAGTACTTC.

The rearrangement uses TRBV7-2 and TRBJ2-6; D is tentatively TRBD1 or TRBD2 (6 bases each). Germline values: CDR1 SGHTA, CDR2 FQGNSA. The V and J ends lost 5 bases and 2 bases respectively, with 16 bases between them. This CDR3 has 17 amino acids. CDR3 loop: CASSLGGRVTGANVLTF. The CDR3 DNA is TGTGCCAGCAGCCTGGGGGGCAGGGTGACTGGGGCCAACGTCCTGACTTTC.

The chain joins TRBV29-1 to TRBJ2-1; the match to TRBD2 covers 13 bases. Germline V gene lookup returns CDR1 SQVTM and CDR2 ANQGSEA. V gave up 4 bases and J gave up 8 bases; unmatched junction bases: 5. This CDR3 has 14 residues. The CDR3 nucleotides read TGCAGCGTTGGGACTAGCGGGAGTTTCGATGAGCAGTTCTTC. Its protein is CSVGTSGSFDEQFF.

The chain combines TRBV7-2 with TRBJ1-3, with D uncertain. V lost 5 bases to trimming and J lost 1 base, with 12 bases between them. The CDR3 contains 15 residues. The germline gives CDR1 SGHTA, CDR2 FQGNSA. CDR3 region: CASSPHLDSGNTIYF. CDR3 DNA: TGTGCCAGCAGCCCGCACCTCGATTCTGGAAACACCATATATTTT.

This clone has a single count. The chain carries TRBV18 and TRBJ1-1, with a weak D call TRBD1 (5 bases). Germline values: CDR1 KGHSH, CDR2 LQKENI. V lost 3 bases to trimming and J lost 2 bases, with 16 bases between them. The CDR3 loop spans 16 amino acids. The CDR3 sequence: CASSPATGGGNTEAFF. Written as DNA, the CDR3 is TGTGCCAGCTCACCGGCAACCGGGGGAGGAAACACTGAAGCTTTCTTT.

The V and J genes are TRBV24-1 and TRBJ2-5; D may be TRBD1 or TRBD2 (5 bases each). This CDR3 comprises 13 residues. Trimming took 8 bases from V and 5 from J, leaving 14 bases between them. Per germline, CDR1 KGHDR and CDR2 SFDVKD. The CDR3 loop is CATMAGSLETQYF. In DNA form, the CDR3 reads TGTGCCACCATGGCAGGGAGTCTGGAGACCCAGTACTTC.

The chain carries TRBV4-1 and TRBJ2-7; 7 bases align to TRBD2. The CDR3 has 18 residues. Germline V gene data show CDR1 as MGHRA and CDR2 as YSYEKL. Unmatched junction bases numbered 18, after V lost 3 bases and J lost 4 bases. CDR3 amino acids: CASSQEPPYGGKRYEQYF. CDR3 coding DNA: TGCGCCAGCAGCCAGGAACCCCCGTACGGGGGGAAGCGGTACGAGCAGTACTTC.

Only one count was recorded for this clone. The genes are TRBV5-6 and TRBJ2-3; D tentatively fits TRBD1 or TRBD2 (5 bases each). This CDR3 is built from 15 residues. The V end lost 4 bases, the J end lost 3 bases, and 15 bases lay between the germline ends. Germline V gives CDR1 SGHDT, CDR2 YYEEEE. CDR3 nucleotide sequence: TGTGCCAGCAGCGTTGGGACCTGGGCAACAGATACGCAGTATTTT. Amino acid sequence: CASSVGTWATDTQYF.

The genes are TRBV6-2 or TRBV6-3 and TRBJ2-5; tentative D call: TRBD2 (6 bases). Trimming stripped 0 bases from V and 2 bases from J, with 16 bases between. The V gene's germline CDR1 is MNHEY and CDR2 SVGEGT. The CDR3 runs to 17 residues. CDR3 bases: TGTGCCAGCAGTTACTCGATAGCGGCTAGCGATCAAGAGACCCAGTACTTC. Its protein is CASSYSIAASDQETQYF.

The chain employs TRBV9 and TRBJ1-6; 7 bases align to TRBD1. V shed 3 bases and J 5 bases; nucleotides not matched to a gene: 5. The CDR3 runs 15 residues. Germline loops: CDR1 SGDLS, CDR2 YYNGEE. The CDR3 here is CASSGQGLDNSPLHF. The CDR3 nucleotides read TGTGCCAGCAGCGGACAGGGCTTGGATAATTCACCCCTCCACTTT.

This clone has a handful of counts. The chain combines TRBV5-1 with TRBJ2-5, with D possibly TRBD2 on 6 matching bases. In germline, CDR1 is SGHRS, CDR2 YFSETQ. With 0 bases removed from V and 3 bases from J, the gap between germline ends came to 15 bases. The CDR3 runs 16 residues. CDR3 sequence (DNA): TGCGCCAGCAGCTTGGCCGTAGCTAGCGATAAAGAGACCCAGTACTTC. It yields the protein CASSLAVASDKETQYF.

The chain recombines TRBV14 with TRBJ1-1; no clear D gene. With 4 bases removed from V and 0 bases from J, the gap between germline ends came to 12 bases. The germline V gene encodes CDR1 SGHDN and CDR2 FVKESK. CDR3 length: 15 residues. CDR3 DNA: TGTGCCAGCAGCCTTCATCGGGCTATGAACACTGAAGCTTTCTTT. This translates into CASSLHRAMNTEAFF.

The chain uses TRBV5-1 and TRBJ2-1; 7 nucleotides line up with TRBD2. Germline V gene data show CDR1 as SGHRS and CDR2 as YFSETQ. Germline trimming cut 2 bases from V and 1 base from J; bases unmatched to any gene: 3. This CDR3 has 15 residues. The DNA for the CDR3 is TGCGCCAGCAGCTTAGGACTAGGATCCTACAATGAGCAGTTCTTC. It encodes CASSLGLGSYNEQFF.

CDR3 coding DNA: TGTGCCACCAGTGACACAGGGGGCCCAGATACGCAGTATTTT. Translation gives CATSDTGGPDTQYF. The V call is TRBV24-1, the J call TRBJ2-3; 9 positions agree with TRBD1. Per the germline V gene, CDR1 is KGHDR and CDR2 is SFDVKD. This CDR3 has 14 amino acids. The trim removed 4 bases at V and 4 bases at J, leaving 2 bases unmatched.

V is TRBV25-1 and J is TRBJ1-6; the D is unclear. The CDR3 is 15 amino acids. With 1 base removed from V and 5 bases from J, the gap between germline ends came to 9 bases. Germline CDR1 MGHDK, CDR2 SYGVNS. The CDR3 loop reads CASSESVNHNSPLHF. DNA for the CDR3: TGTGCCAGCAGTGAATCGGTCAACCATAATTCACCCCTCCACTTT.

This clone has only one observation. The rearrangement links TRBV7-6 to TRBJ1-4, with 9 nucleotides matching TRBD1. The ends lost 5 bases at V and 6 bases at J; junction bases unmatched: 4. The germline V gene has CDR1 SGHVS and CDR2 FNYEAQ. CDR3 size: 14 residues. The CDR3 bases are TGTGCCAGCAGCCCGGACAGGGGTGATGAAAAACTGTTTTTT. The encoded protein is CASSPDRGDEKLFF. Complete variable domain (other parts from reference TRBV7-6 and TRBJ1-4): GAGVSQSPRYKVTKRGQDVALRCDPISGHVSLYWYRQALGQGPEFLTYFNYEAQQDKSGLPNDRFSAERPEGSISTLTIQRTEQRDSAMYRCASSPDRGDEKLFFGSGTQLSVL.

The rearrangement joins TRBV27 to TRBJ2-7; D might be TRBD1 (5 bases). Germline CDR1 and CDR2: MNHEY and SMNVEV (reference sequence). The CDR3 loop spans 14 amino acids. The V gene lost 3 bases and the J gene lost 4 bases, with 13 bases spanning the gap. CDR3: CASSFSGKPYEQYF. In DNA, the CDR3 is TGTGCCAGCAGTTTCTCAGGGAAACCTTACGAGCAGTACTTC.